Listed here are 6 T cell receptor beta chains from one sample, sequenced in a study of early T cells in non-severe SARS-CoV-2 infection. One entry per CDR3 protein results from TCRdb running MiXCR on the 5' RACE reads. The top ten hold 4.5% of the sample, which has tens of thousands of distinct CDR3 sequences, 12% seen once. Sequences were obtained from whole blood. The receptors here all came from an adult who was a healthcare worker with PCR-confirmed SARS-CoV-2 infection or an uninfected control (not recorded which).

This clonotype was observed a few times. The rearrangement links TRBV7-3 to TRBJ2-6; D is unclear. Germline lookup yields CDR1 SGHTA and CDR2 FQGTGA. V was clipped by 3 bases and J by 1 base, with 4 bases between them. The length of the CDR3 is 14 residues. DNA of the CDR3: TGTGCCAGCAGCTTTTCTTCTGGGGCCAACGTCCTGACTTTC. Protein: CASSFSSGANVLTF. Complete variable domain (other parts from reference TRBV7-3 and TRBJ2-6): GAGVSQTPSNKVTEKGKYVELRCDPISGHTALYWYRQSLGQGPEFLIYFQGTGAADDSGLPNDRFFAVRPEGSVSTLKIQRTERGDSAVYLCASSFSSGANVLTFGAGSRLTVL.

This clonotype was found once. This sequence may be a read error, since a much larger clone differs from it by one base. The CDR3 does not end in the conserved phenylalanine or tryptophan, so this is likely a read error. The CDR3, as DNA: TGTGCCAGCAGCCTTGACAGGGGAAGCAATCAGCCCCAGCATTCT. It yields the protein CASSLDRGSNQPQHS. The chain has TRBV2 and TRBJ1-5; 8 bases fit TRBD1. The CDR3 has 15 amino acids. Germline V gene sequence: CDR1 SNHLY, CDR2 FYNNEI. J was trimmed by 1 base and V by 6 bases; bases with no gene match: 5.

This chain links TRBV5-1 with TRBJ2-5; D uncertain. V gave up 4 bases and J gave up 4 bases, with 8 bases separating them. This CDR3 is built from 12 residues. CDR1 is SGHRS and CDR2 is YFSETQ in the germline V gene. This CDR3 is CASSPVGETQYF. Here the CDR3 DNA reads TGCGCCAGCAGCCCTGTCGGAGAGACCCAGTACTTC.

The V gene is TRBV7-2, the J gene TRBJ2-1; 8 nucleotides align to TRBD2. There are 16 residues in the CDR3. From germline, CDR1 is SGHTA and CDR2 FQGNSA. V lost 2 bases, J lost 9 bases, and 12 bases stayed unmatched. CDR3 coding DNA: TGTGCCAGCAGCTTAATTTCAGTTGGGGCGGGAGGTGAGCAGTTCTTC. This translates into CASSLISVGAGGEQFF.

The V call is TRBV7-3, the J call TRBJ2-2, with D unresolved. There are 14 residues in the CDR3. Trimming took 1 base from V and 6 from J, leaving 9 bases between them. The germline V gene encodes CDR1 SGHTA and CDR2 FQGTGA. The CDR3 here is CASSLSNSPGELFF. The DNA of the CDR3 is TGTGCCAGCAGCTTAAGTAACTCCCCCGGGGAGCTGTTTTTT. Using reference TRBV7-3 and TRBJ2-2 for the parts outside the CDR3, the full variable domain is GAGVSQTPSNKVTEKGKYVELRCDPISGHTALYWYRQSLGQGPEFLIYFQGTGAADDSGLPNDRFFAVRPEGSVSTLKIQRTERGDSAVYLCASSLSNSPGELFFGEGSRLTVL.

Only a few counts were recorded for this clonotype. In nucleotides, the CDR3 is TGTGCCAGCAGCCGGCGGGGATCCTTGGATTCACCCCTCCACTTT. It yields the protein CASSRRGSLDSPLHF. The chain links TRBV14 to TRBJ1-6; no firm D call. In germline, CDR1 is SGHDN, CDR2 FVKESK. This CDR3 comprises 15 residues. Between the trimmed V and J ends, which lost 4 bases and 8 bases, there was a span of 15 bases. The variable domain in full, with the rest retrieved from reference TRBV14 and TRBJ1-6, is EAGVTQFPSHSVIEKGQTVTLRCDPISGHDNLYWYRRVMGKEIKFLLHFVKESKQDESGMPNNRFLAERTGGTYSTLKVQPAELEDSGVYFCASSRRGSLDSPLHFGNGTRLTVT.